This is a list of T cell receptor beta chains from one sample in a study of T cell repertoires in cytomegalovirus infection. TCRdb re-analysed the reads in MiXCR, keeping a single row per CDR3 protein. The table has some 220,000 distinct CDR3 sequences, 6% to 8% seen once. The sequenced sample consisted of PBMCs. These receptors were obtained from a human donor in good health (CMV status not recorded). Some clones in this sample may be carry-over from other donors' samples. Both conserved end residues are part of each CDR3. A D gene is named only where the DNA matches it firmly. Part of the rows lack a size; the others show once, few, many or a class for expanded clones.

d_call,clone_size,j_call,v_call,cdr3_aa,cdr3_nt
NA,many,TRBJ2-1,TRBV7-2,CASSSFNPPNEQFF,TGTGCCAGCAGTTCTTTCAACCCCCCCAATGAGCAGTTCTTC
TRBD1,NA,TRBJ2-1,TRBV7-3,CASSFEGWDRGFTSEQFF,TGTGCCAGCAGCTTCGAAGGTTGGGACAGGGGGTTTACGAGTGAGCAGTTCTTC
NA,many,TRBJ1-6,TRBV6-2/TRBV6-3,CASREDSYYNSPLHF,TGTGCCAGCAGGGAAGACAGCTACTATAATTCACCCCTCCACTTT
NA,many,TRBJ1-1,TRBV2,CASSSKDSSNTEAFF,TGTGCCAGCAGTTCTAAAGACTCCTCGAATACTGAAGCTTTCTTT
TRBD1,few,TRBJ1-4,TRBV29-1,CSVEDPRTGGIFF,TGCAGCGTTGAAGATCCCCGGACAGGGGGAATTTTTTTT
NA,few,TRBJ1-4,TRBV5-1,CASSFSSTNEKLFF,TGCGCCAGCAGCTTTAGTTCAACTAATGAAAAACTGTTTTTT
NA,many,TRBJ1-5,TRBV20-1,CSARSHSGSNQPQHF,TGCAGTGCTAGATCCCACTCGGGAAGCAATCAGCCCCAGCATTTT
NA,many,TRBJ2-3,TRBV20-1,CSARVGGTDTQYF,TGCAGTGCTAGAGTAGGGGGCACAGATACGCAGTATTTT
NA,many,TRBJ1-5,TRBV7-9,CASSFGPSDQPQHF,TGTGCCAGCAGCTTTGGACCCTCTGATCAGCCCCAGCATTTT
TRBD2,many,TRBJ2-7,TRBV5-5,CASSFRLAGGFYEQYF,TGTGCCAGCAGCTTCCGTCTAGCGGGGGGATTCTACGAGCAGTACTTC
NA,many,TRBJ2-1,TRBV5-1,CASSRDGNEQFF,TGCGCCAGCAGCCGGGACGGCAATGAGCAGTTCTTC
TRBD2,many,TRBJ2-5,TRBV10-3,CAISESLAGEETQYF,TGTGCCATCAGTGAATCGCTAGCGGGCGAAGAGACCCAGTACTTC
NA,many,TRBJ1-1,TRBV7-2,CASSLRGESEAFF,TGTGCCAGCAGCCTAAGGGGAGAGTCTGAAGCTTTCTTT
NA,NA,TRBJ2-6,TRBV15,CATSRDRGSSSGANVLTF,TGTGCCACCAGCAGAGATCGGGGGTCGAGCTCTGGGGCCAACGTCCTGACTTTC
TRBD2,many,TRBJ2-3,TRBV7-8,CASSVAGTSGSDTQYF,TGTGCCAGCAGCGTAGCCGGGACTAGCGGCTCAGATACGCAGTATTTT
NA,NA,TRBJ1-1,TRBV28,CASRGSGANTEAFF,TGTGCCAGCAGGGGGTCAGGGGCGAACACTGAAGCTTTCTTT
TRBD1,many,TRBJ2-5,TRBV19,CASSISDRGLPKETQYF,TGTGCCAGTAGTATTTCCGACAGGGGATTACCCAAAGAGACCCAGTACTTC
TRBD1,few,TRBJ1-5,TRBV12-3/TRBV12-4,CASSLTGVGPQHF,TGTGCCAGCAGCTTAACAGGGGTGGGGCCCCAGCATTTT